A selection of T cell receptor beta chains follows, all from one sample in a study of cytomegalovirus exposure and HLA in healthy donors. The repertoire was sequenced with immunoSEQ multiplex PCR; TCRdb's copy has only in-frame clones and lacks some. This repertoire comprises 110,000 to 150,000 clones; its ten largest clones make up more than 0.8%. Material for sequencing was PBMCs. Every receptor here comes from a male donor in good health and CMV-seronegative. Both conserved end residues are part of each CDR3. Fields, in order: V gene, D gene, J gene, CDR3 protein, CDR3 DNA. D genes are given only for firm matches.

>TRBV9|-|TRBJ1-5
CASSASTGLGFQPQHF
TGTGCCAGCAGCGCCTCAACAGGTCTTGGGTTTCAGCCCCAGCATTTT
>TRBV5-1|-|TRBJ1-2
CASSLEAPYGYTF
TGCGCCAGCAGCTTGGAAGCCCCCTATGGCTACACCTTC
>TRBV11-2|-|TRBJ1-1
CASSSRTRENTEAFF
TGTGCCAGCAGCTCCCGGACAAGAGAGAACACTGAAGCTTTCTTT
>TRBV7-6|TRBD2|TRBJ2-6
CASSLGEGSMISSGANVLTF
TGTGCCAGCAGCTTAGGGGAGGGCAGTATGATAAGCTCTGGGGCCAACGTCCTGACTTTC
>TRBV19|-|TRBJ1-2
CASSPRQAASRGYTF
TGTGCCAGTAGTCCCCGACAGGCTGCTTCTCGGGGCTACACCTTC
>TRBV10-3|TRBD1|TRBJ2-1
CAISGPGTAYNEQFF
TGTGCCATCAGCGGACCCGGGACAGCCTACAATGAGCAGTTCTTC
>TRBV6-1|-|TRBJ1-5
CASRALGGADQPQHF
TGTGCCAGCAGGGCCCTGGGGGGGGCGGATCAGCCCCAGCATTTT
>TRBV14|-|TRBJ1-3
CASSQMNREPGNTIYF
TGTGCCAGCAGCCAAATGAACAGGGAACCTGGAAACACCATATATTTT
>TRBV14|-|TRBJ1-2
CATSGVGYGYTF
TGTGCCACTTCGGGGGTAGGCTATGGCTACACCTTC
>TRBV30|TRBD1|TRBJ2-7
CAWSGRRQGAGYEQYF
TGTGCCTGGAGTGGCCGGCGACAGGGGGCTGGGTACGAGCAGTACTTC
>TRBV5-4|-|TRBJ2-7
CASSSEVASYEQYF
TGTGCCAGCAGCTCAGAGGTAGCTTCCTACGAGCAGTACTTC
>TRBV18|-|TRBJ2-2
CASSPTVANTGELFF
TGTGCCAGCTCACCGACAGTCGCGAACACCGGGGAGCTGTTTTTT
>TRBV6-5|-|TRBJ1-2
CASRRPRAANYGYTF
TGTGCCAGCAGGCGCCCCAGGGCCGCTAACTATGGCTACACCTTC
>TRBV30|TRBD1|TRBJ2-3
CAWSWDRATDTQYF
TGTGCCTGGAGCTGGGACAGGGCAACAGATACGCAGTATTTT
>TRBV29-1|-|TRBJ1-1
CSVEVRVDTEAFF
TGCAGCGTTGAAGTCCGGGTGGACACTGAAGCTTTCTTT
>TRBV5-1|TRBD1|TRBJ2-7
CASSPIRTGPDEQYF
TGCGCCAGCAGCCCAATAAGGACAGGGCCCGACGAGCAGTACTTC
>TRBV27|TRBD1|TRBJ1-1
CASSINDRVITEAFF
TGTGCCAGCAGTATCAACGACAGGGTAATAACTGAAGCTTTCTTT
>TRBV29-1|-|TRBJ1-1
CSVEVRADRRTEAFF
TGCAGCGTTGAAGTGAGGGCCGACAGGCGAACTGAAGCTTTCTTT
>TRBV30|-|TRBJ2-7
CAWRLGTGSSYEQYF
TGTGCCTGGAGATTAGGTACAGGGAGCTCCTACGAGCAGTACTTC
>TRBV12-5|-|TRBJ2-2
CASGHQQAGELFF
TGTGCTAGTGGGCACCAACAAGCCGGGGAGCTGTTTTTT
>TRBV29-1|-|TRBJ1-1
CSVALGTNTEAFF
TGCAGCGTTGCCCTGGGGACTAACACTGAAGCTTTCTTT
>TRBV2|TRBD1|TRBJ2-7
CASSRQGPSYEQYF
TGTGCCAGCAGCCGACAGGGACCGTCCTACGAGCAGTACTTC
>TRBV19|-|TRBJ1-3
CATVPSFTGLGNTIYF
TGTGCCACTGTTCCTTCATTTACAGGGCTGGGAAACACCATATATTTT
>TRBV5-1|-|TRBJ2-2
CASSLGSDSAEASVGGELFF
TGCGCCAGCAGCTTAGGAAGTGACTCGGCGGAGGCGAGTGTGGGCGGGGAGCTGTTTTTT
>TRBV6-5|TRBD2|TRBJ2-7
CASSKLAGGLYEQYF
TGTGCCAGCAGTAAACTAGCGGGGGGTCTCTACGAGCAGTACTTC
>TRBV4-1|TRBD2|TRBJ2-5
CASSQELAGGPGEQYF
TGCGCCAGCAGCCAAGAGTTAGCGGGAGGGCCGGGGGAGCAGTACTTC
>TRBV13|TRBD2|TRBJ2-7
CASSIGLAGPYEQYF
TGTGCCAGCAGCATAGGACTAGCGGGGCCCTACGAGCAGTACTTC
>TRBV6-1|-|TRBJ1-5
CASRSWGGQPQHF
TGTGCCAGCAGGTCATGGGGGGGTCAGCCCCAGCATTTT
>TRBV6-1|TRBD1|TRBJ1-5
CASSERGLGNQPQHF
TGTGCCAGCAGTGAAAGGGGGCTGGGCAATCAGCCCCAGCATTTT
>TRBV7-2|-|TRBJ2-7
CASSSPGVYEQYF
TGTGCCAGCAGCTCCCCGGGGGTCTACGAGCAGTACTTC
>TRBV6-6|-|TRBJ1-5
CASSTGGPQHF
TGTGCCAGCAGTACCGGGGGGCCCCAGCATTTT
>TRBV4-1|-|TRBJ2-2
CASSRLPSEANRAGELFF
TGCGCCAGCAGCCGTCTACCCTCAGAAGCGAATCGGGCCGGGGAGCTGTTTTTT
>TRBV7-7|TRBD1|TRBJ2-5
CASSLVGQGGETQYF
TGTGCTAGCAGCTTAGTAGGACAGGGAGGAGAGACCCAGTACTTC
>TRBV28|-|TRBJ1-2
CASSPPRRRTEGYGYTF
TGTGCCAGCAGTCCCCCGCGACGGAGAACTGAGGGCTATGGCTACACCTTC
>TRBV7-9|TRBD1|TRBJ2-7
CASSLESGGEQYF
TGTGCCAGCAGCTTGGAGTCAGGGGGAGAGCAGTACTTC
>TRBV4-3|-|TRBJ2-1
CASSHRYPLSSYNEQFF
TGCGCCAGCAGCCACCGATATCCCTTGAGCTCCTACAATGAGCAGTTCTTC
>TRBV29-1|-|TRBJ1-3
CSGQSSGNTIYF
TGCAGCGGACAGAGCTCTGGAAACACCATATATTTT
>TRBV7-9|-|TRBJ2-7
CASSLFLVAGARGEQYF
TGTGCCAGCAGCTTATTTCTAGTGGCAGGGGCCCGCGGGGAGCAGTACTTC
>TRBV2|-|TRBJ1-5
CASSDRVRNQPQHF
TGTGCCAGCAGTGACAGGGTTCGCAATCAGCCCCAGCATTTT
>TRBV27|TRBD1|TRBJ1-2
CASSPLDRVSRVVYGYTF
TGTGCCAGCAGTCCGCTAGACAGGGTGAGCCGAGTAGTCTATGGCTACACCTTC
>TRBV7-6|-|TRBJ1-2
CASSETPGYGYTF
TGTGCCAGCAGCGAAACGCCAGGCTATGGCTACACCTTC
>TRBV4-3|-|TRBJ1-3
CASSYAGLPSGNTIYF
TGCGCCAGCAGCTACGCAGGGCTTCCGTCTGGAAACACCATATATTTT
>TRBV18|-|TRBJ1-1
CASASGVDTEAFF
TGTGCCAGCGCTTCGGGGGTCGACACTGAAGCTTTCTTT
>TRBV6-1|TRBD1|TRBJ1-4
CASTKTGASEKLFF
TGTGCCAGCACCAAGACAGGGGCGAGTGAAAAACTGTTTTTT
>TRBV5-1|-|TRBJ1-1
CASSLEAGRSTEAFF
TGCGCCAGCAGCTTGGAGGCAGGGCGTAGTACTGAAGCTTTCTTT
>TRBV5-1|-|TRBJ1-3
CASSRRGGWVESGNTIYF
TGCGCCAGCAGTAGAAGGGGTGGCTGGGTAGAATCTGGAAACACCATATATTTT
>TRBV19|TRBD1|TRBJ1-5
CASRTGGGNQPQHF
TGTGCCAGCCGGACAGGGGGCGGCAATCAGCCCCAGCATTTT